This record covers a single TCR beta chain. Its antigen is unidentified. The data were obtained in a study of OX40 agonist ivuxolimab in advanced cancers. Regarding the study as a whole: Near-lowest levels of clonal expansion characterized partial responders at 0.1-3.0 mg/kg.

The CDR3 has 15 amino acids. Unmatched junction bases numbered 5, after V lost 0 bases and J lost 5 bases. Germline loops: CDR1 SGHTS, CDR2 YDEGEE. The assay was immunoSEQ multiplex PCR, and TCRdb's table has in-frame clones only and misses some. The data show about 89,000 clones, roughly 90% seen once. Here the sequenced sample was CD4+ or CD8+ T cells sorted from blood, taken in a trial of the OX40 agonist ivuxolimab. The TCR comes from an adult with an advanced solid tumor such as melanoma, head and neck, liver or kidney cancer. The gene calls are TRBV5-8 and TRBJ2-4; TRBD1 matches 7 bases. CDR3 residues: CASSLGGGGQNIQYF. The CDR3 DNA reads TGTGCCAGCAGCTTGGGAGGGGGCGGTCAAAACATTCAGTACTTC. The full variable domain, with the rest looked up from reference TRBV5-8 and TRBJ2-4, is EAGVTQSPTHLIKTRGQQATLRCSPISGHTSVYWYQQALGLGLQFLLWYDEGEERNRGNFPPRFSGRQFPNYSSELNVNALELEDSALYLCASSLGGGGQNIQYFGAGTRLSVL.